The entry below gives a single TCR beta chain sequence along with its context. What it binds is unknown. The data stem from a study of human T cells and chemical hapten exposure. As for the study in general: Patch tests put 0.01% DPC on the upper back, read at 6 days. Study observations and caveats: TCRs at a frequency above 1 in 1000 stayed unchanged with DPC sensitization. Alopecia in the donors means their immune response may deviate from healthy people's.

The germline gives CDR1 SGHDT, CDR2 YYEEEE. V was shortened by 3 bases and J by 4 bases, with 13 bases between the two germline ends. The CDR3 length is 14 residues. TCRdb independently ran MiXCR on the RACE reads; one entry per CDR3 protein. Of about 39,000 distinct CDR3 sequences listed, roughly 13% are singletons. The time point here: patch test 3, about 24 weeks after DPC sensitization. The treatment denotes: therapeutic diphenylcyclopropenone sensitization with weekly scalp DPC. Unfractionated whole blood yielded the extracted total RNA. The chain is built from TRBV5-6 and TRBJ1-1, with a weak D call TRBD1 (5 bases). Sample: whole blood, taken in connection with sensitization to the hapten diphenylcyclopropenone (DPC). This clonotype originated in a woman aged 40-49 years with alopecia areata. Some clones in this sample may be carry-over from other donors' samples. The CDR3 sequence is CASSSRGRVTEAFF. For the CDR3, the DNA is TGTGCCAGCAGCTCGAGGGGCAGGGTCACTGAAGCTTTCTTT.